These 10 T cell receptor beta chains came from one sample sequenced in a study of T cell repertoires in cytomegalovirus infection. These receptors lack a known antigen. TCRdb itself ran the reads through MiXCR, one entry per CDR3 protein. The table shows around 300,000 distinct CDR3 sequences, with 22% occurring only once. The material was cultured PBMCs, obtained from culture after CMV antigen stimulation. These receptors were obtained from a human donor in good health (CMV status not recorded). Some clones in this sample may be carry-over from other donors' samples.

This clonotype appeared many times. The genes are TRBV28 and TRBJ2-1, with 8 positions matching TRBD1. Trimming took 5 bases from V and 5 from J; bases not matched to a gene: 8. The CDR3 is 15 amino acids. The germline V gene encodes CDR1 MDHEN and CDR2 SYDVKM. In nucleotides, the CDR3 is TGTGCCAGCAGTCCTTACCGGACAGGGAACAATGAGCAGTTCTTC. Its protein is CASSPYRTGNNEQFF.

The chain joins TRBV2 to TRBJ2-3, with 8 bases identical to TRBD2. Trimming cost V 5 bases and J 2 bases; bases outside gene matches: 3. The CDR3 extends over 14 amino acids. Per the germline V gene, CDR1 is SNHLY and CDR2 is FYNNEI. Here the CDR3 reads CASSRAGVTDTQYF. The CDR3 region has the DNA TGTGCCAGCAGTCGAGCGGGGGTCACAGATACGCAGTATTTT.

The chain is built from TRBV5-5 and TRBJ1-2; tentatively, D is TRBD1 (5 bases). Trimming cost V 0 bases and J 4 bases, with 13 bases left between them. The CDR3 consists of 15 residues. In germline, CDR1 is SGHKS, CDR2 YYEKEE (reference sequence). The CDR3, as DNA: TGTGCCAGCAGCTTGGAAGCAGGGCACCTCTATGGCTACACCTTC. The encoded protein is CASSLEAGHLYGYTF.

This clonotype was observed a few times. V is TRBV7-9 and J is TRBJ2-5; the D is unclear. The germline V and J ends were trimmed by 4 bases and 1 base, with 4 bases remaining between them. The CDR3 length is 12 residues. Germline V gene data show CDR1 as SEHNR and CDR2 as FQNEAQ (reference sequence). Here the CDR3 reads CASSYRQETQYF. The CDR3 DNA sequence: TGTGCCAGCAGCTACCGCCAAGAGACCCAGTACTTC.

This chain connects TRBV12-3 or TRBV12-4 to TRBJ1-1; D perhaps matches TRBD1 (6 bases). The CDR3 has 14 residues. V lost 7 bases and J lost 1, with 13 bases in between. CDR3 coding DNA: TGTGCCAGCACCCAGGACAGAAAGAACACTGAAGCTTTCTTT. The encoded protein is CASTQDRKNTEAFF.

This clonotype was observed a handful of times. The chain combines TRBV6-2 or TRBV6-3 with TRBJ2-1; a weak D match, TRBD2 (6 bases). The CDR3 consists of 16 residues. V lost 7 bases to trimming and J lost 6 bases, with 22 bases between them. Germline V CDR1 and CDR2: MNHEY, SVGEGT. DNA of the CDR3: TGTGCCAGCACTCCCCTGAGGCTAGCGAGGTTCAATGAGCAGTTCTTC. Translating gives CASTPLRLARFNEQFF.

This clonotype was observed many times. The rearrangement uses TRBV6-1 and TRBJ2-2; D gene unclear. This CDR3 region has 12 residues. The ends were cut back, 7 bases at V and 2 bases at J, with 5 bases in the middle. Germline assignment: CDR1 MNHNS and CDR2 SASEGT. The CDR3 DNA reads as TGTGCCAGCACTGTAAACACCGGGGAGCTGTTTTTT. This codes for CASTVNTGELFF.

J is TRBJ1-1 and V is TRBV28, with TRBD1 identical over 9 bases. CDR1 and CDR2 from the germline V gene are MDHEN and SYDVKM. This CDR3 is 14 amino acids long. V was clipped by 7 bases and J by 3 bases; unmatched bases: 6. The CDR3 loop reads CASTSGQGDTEAFF. CDR3 DNA sequence: TGTGCCAGCACCTCGGGACAGGGCGACACTGAAGCTTTCTTT.

This chain links TRBV7-3 with TRBJ2-3; D may be TRBD2 (5 bases). V lost 5 bases, J lost 4 bases, and 10 bases lay in between. This CDR3 has 13 amino acids. Germline V gene sequence: CDR1 SGHTA, CDR2 FQGTGA. This CDR3 reads CASSLIGADTQYF. DNA of the CDR3: TGTGCCAGCAGCCTCATCGGGGCAGATACGCAGTATTTT.

V is TRBV27 and J is TRBJ1-2; 8 bases match TRBD1. V dropped 4 bases and J dropped 4; count of bases not matched to a gene: 8. There are 15 residues in the CDR3. Germline values: CDR1 MNHEY, CDR2 SMNVEV (reference sequence). CDR3 residues: CASSWGAGGVYGYTF. The CDR3 DNA reads as TGTGCCAGCAGTTGGGGGGCAGGGGGCGTCTATGGCTACACCTTC.